Described below is a single T cell receptor (beta chain) sequence and its context. The sample comes from a study of PD-L1 blockade in urothelial cancer. Study details: About nine tenths of the roughly 30 patients comprised males who had bladder-origin urothelial cancer. Blood samples contained a median about 150,000 T cells.

Time point here: pretreatment peripheral blood. This CDR3 is 15 amino acids long. Germline-derived CDR1 and CDR2 are SGDLS and YYNGEE. Trimming removed 0 bases from V and 5 bases from J, with 15 bases in between. Each PCR received spiked synthetic TCR analog templates. TCRdb's table, derived via immunoSEQ multiplex PCR, lists solely in-frame clones and lacks some. The sample has 50,000 to 55,000 clones, more than 75% seen once. This clonotype was obtained from a man aged 50 to 59 with urothelial cancer. Sequencing used PBMCs, obtained around atezolizumab (anti-PD-L1) treatment. This chain uses TRBV9 with TRBJ2-7; tentative D call: TRBD1 (5 bases). CDR3 protein: CASSVGFRALDEQYF. The DNA of the CDR3 is TGTGCCAGCAGCGTAGGATTCAGGGCGTTGGACGAGCAGTACTTC.